The rows below give T cell receptor beta chains drawn from one sample of a study of cytomegalovirus exposure and HLA in healthy donors. Sequencing used immunoSEQ multiplex PCR; TCRdb keeps in-frame clones, though not all of them. The listing records approximately 110,000 clones. The sequencing sample was made of PBMCs. The receptors come from a middle-aged man in good health and CMV-seronegative. Each CDR3 is given with its conserved first and last residue. D genes are given only for firm matches.

>TRBJ1-3|TRBV5-1|TRBD1
CASSLEGAQGNTIYF
TGCGCCAGCAGCTTGGAGGGGGCGCAGGGAAACACCATATATTTT
>TRBJ2-5|TRBV2|TRBD2
CASRDLTSGSGETQYF
TGTGCCAGCAGGGACCTGACTAGCGGGAGCGGAGAGACCCAGTACTTC
>TRBJ2-7|TRBV10-3|TRBD2
CAIRTGGDEQYF
TGTGCCATTAGGACCGGGGGGGACGAGCAGTACTTC
>TRBJ1-4|TRBV2|TRBD1
CASRDRASNEKLFF
TGTGCCAGCAGGGACAGGGCTTCTAATGAAAAACTGTTTTTT
>TRBJ2-3|TRBV10-3|TRBD2
CAIGPSGRGDTQYF
TGTGCCATCGGCCCTAGCGGGAGAGGCGATACGCAGTATTTT
>TRBJ1-1|TRBV6-5|TRBD1
CAIRTGGMNTEAFF
TGTGCGATCAGGACAGGGGGTATGAACACTGAAGCTTTCTTT
>TRBJ1-4|TRBV5-6|TRBD1
CASSLLQGMEKLFF
TGTGCCAGCAGCCTTTTACAGGGGATGGAAAAACTGTTTTTT
>TRBJ2-1|TRBV9|TRBD1
CASSVDYGTGVSRKFF
TGTGCCAGCAGCGTAGATTACGGGACAGGGGTATCTCGGAAGTTCTTC
>TRBJ2-7|TRBV15|NA
CATSRVVSIFYEQYF
TGTGCCACCAGCAGAGTAGTTAGCATATTTTACGAGCAGTACTTC
>TRBJ1-2|TRBV9|NA
CASSVGGSPAYGYTF
TGTGCCAGCAGCGTAGGGGGCTCTCCGGCTTATGGCTACACCTTC
>TRBJ1-5|TRBV30|TRBD1
CAWQTGGVGNQPQHF
TGTGCCTGGCAGACAGGGGGTGTCGGCAATCAGCCCCAGCATTTT
>TRBJ1-1|TRBV28|TRBD1
CASSLPGQGNTEAFF
TGTGCCAGCAGTCTACCGGGACAGGGGAACACTGAAGCTTTCTTT
>TRBJ2-2|TRBV13|TRBD2
CASSLGPGLAGGGTGELFF
TGTGCCAGCAGCTTAGGCCCGGGACTAGCGGGAGGTGGGACCGGGGAGCTGTTTTTT
>TRBJ1-4|TRBV7-2|NA
CASSPQVGWEEKLFF
TGTGCCAGCAGCCCACAAGTTGGGTGGGAGGAAAAACTGTTTTTT
>TRBJ1-1|TRBV7-9|NA
CASSPRVDTEAFF
TGTGCCAGCAGCCCGAGGGTTGACACTGAAGCTTTCTTT
>TRBJ2-5|TRBV11-2|TRBD2
CASSQTGLAGGVAGTQYF
TGTGCCAGCAGCCAAACCGGACTAGCGGGAGGGGTTGCGGGAACCCAGTACTTC
>TRBJ2-6|TRBV19|NA
CASSISLGANVLTF
TGTGCCAGTAGTATAAGCCTTGGGGCCAACGTCCTGACTTTC
>TRBJ2-3|TRBV11-3|NA
CASSLGLAQVDTQYF
TGTGCCAGCAGCTTAGGGTTGGCCCAAGTGGATACGCAGTATTTT
>TRBJ2-3|TRBV2|NA
CASGWRGITDTQYF
TGTGCCAGCGGTTGGAGGGGTATCACAGATACGCAGTATTTT
>TRBJ1-4|TRBV6-5|TRBD1
CASSYKGAGTNEKLFF
TGTGCCAGCAGTTATAAGGGGGCCGGAACTAATGAAAAACTGTTTTTT
>TRBJ2-1|TRBV5-6|NA
CASSLSGYYNEQFF
TGTGCCAGCAGCTTGAGCGGGTACTACAATGAGCAGTTCTTC
>TRBJ2-7|TRBV7-8|TRBD2
CASSPSGVYEQYF
TGTGCCAGCAGCCCTAGCGGGGTCTACGAGCAGTACTTC
>TRBJ1-3|TRBV6-1|NA
CASSGLGDKGNSGNTIYF
TGTGCCAGCAGTGGGCTGGGAGACAAGGGTAACTCTGGAAACACCATATATTTT
>TRBJ2-4|TRBV28|TRBD2
CASSFSGSVAKNIQYF
TGTGCCAGCAGTTTCAGCGGGAGTGTAGCCAAAAACATTCAGTACTTC
>TRBJ2-7|TRBV4-1|TRBD2
CASSPNPGLPYEQYF
TGCGCCAGCAGCCCAAATCCGGGACTACCCTACGAGCAGTACTTC
>TRBJ2-7|TRBV2|NA
CASRKQGGYEQYF
TGTGCCAGCAGGAAGCAGGGGGGTTACGAGCAGTACTTC
>TRBJ1-3|TRBV11-3|NA
CASSLSWESSGNTIYF
TGTGCCAGCAGCTTATCTTGGGAGAGCTCTGGAAACACCATATATTTT
>TRBJ2-7|TRBV5-5|TRBD2
CASSLAEAGGRYEQYF
TGTGCCAGCAGCTTGGCTGAGGCGGGAGGACGCTACGAGCAGTACTTC
>TRBJ2-1|TRBV19|TRBD1
CASSDLTGFNEQFF
TGTGCCAGTAGTGACCTGACAGGGTTCAATGAGCAGTTCTTC
>TRBJ1-2|TRBV11-3|NA
CASSFSGTSTNYGYTF
TGTGCCAGCAGCTTTTCCGGGACAAGCACTAACTATGGCTACACCTTC
>TRBJ1-1|TRBV5-6|TRBD1
CASSLGDRMSTEAFF
TGTGCCAGCAGCTTGGGGGACAGAATGAGCACTGAAGCTTTCTTT
>TRBJ1-1|TRBV18|NA
CASSPPQAITEAFF
TGTGCCAGCTCACCACCCCAGGCGATCACTGAAGCTTTCTTT
>TRBJ2-7|TRBV6-5|NA
CATFSSSASYEQYF
TGTGCCACCTTCTCTAGTTCGGCCTCCTACGAGCAGTACTTC
>TRBJ2-6|TRBV5-5|NA
CASSPFSGANVLTF
TGTGCCAGCAGCCCCTTTAGTGGGGCCAACGTCCTGACTTTC
>TRBJ1-1|TRBV6-1|NA
CASTGGRLGDTEAFF
TGTGCCAGCACCGGGGGGCGGTTAGGGGATACTGAAGCTTTCTTT
>TRBJ1-1|TRBV30|NA
CAWSPQGNTEAFF
TGTGCCTGGAGTCCACAGGGGAACACTGAAGCTTTCTTT
>TRBJ2-3|TRBV19|NA
CASSYGGKVADTQYF
TGTGCCAGTAGTTACGGCGGGAAGGTGGCAGATACGCAGTATTTT
>TRBJ1-5|TRBV28|NA
CASSSLGGNSNQPQHF
TGTGCCAGCAGTTCCCTTGGGGGGAACAGCAATCAGCCCCAGCATTTT
>TRBJ2-5|TRBV9|NA
CASSVVVLEESYGEQYF
TGTGCCAGCAGCGTAGTGGTGTTGGAGGAATCCTACGGAGAGCAGTACTTC
>TRBJ2-1|TRBV27|TRBD2
CASRGTSGRAGEQFF
TGTGCCAGCAGAGGGACTAGCGGGAGGGCCGGTGAGCAGTTCTTC
>TRBJ2-5|TRBV6-5|TRBD1
CASSRQGQETQYF
TGTGCCAGCAGCAGACAGGGCCAAGAGACCCAGTACTTC
>TRBJ2-7|TRBV5-1|NA
CASSLVRGADEQYF
TGCGCCAGCAGCTTGGTCAGGGGGGCCGACGAGCAGTACTTC
>TRBJ2-7|TRBV4-2|TRBD1
CASSKASTGSSNEQYF
TGTGCCAGCAGCAAAGCCTCGACAGGGTCATCTAACGAGCAGTACTTC
>TRBJ2-7|TRBV5-1|TRBD1
CASSLVSTGDAYEQYF
TGCGCCAGCAGCTTGGTATCGACAGGGGATGCCTACGAGCAGTACTTC
>TRBJ2-5|TRBV30|NA
CAWSRAGGQVKTQYF
TGTGCCTGGAGTAGAGCTGGGGGACAAGTGAAGACCCAGTACTTC
>TRBJ2-2|TRBV10-3|NA
CAISESYTGELFF
TGTGCCATCAGTGAGTCCTACACCGGGGAGCTGTTTTTT
>TRBJ1-1|TRBV5-1|NA
CASSRTPGQEAFF
TGCGCCAGCAGCCGCACGCCGGGACAAGAAGCTTTCTTT
>TRBJ1-2|TRBV5-1|NA
CASSGGGGTGYGYTF
TGCGCCAGCAGCGGCGGTGGGGGGACGGGGTATGGCTACACCTTC
>TRBJ2-3|TRBV4-3|TRBD2
CASSQDRRLAGTDTQYF
TGCGCCAGCAGCCAAGATCGGAGACTAGCGGGCACAGATACGCAGTATTTT
>TRBJ2-3|TRBV10-1|NA
CASSSKRTDTQYF
TGCGCCAGCAGCTCAAAGCGTACAGATACGCAGTATTTT
>TRBJ1-1|TRBV2|NA
CASSEGRSQGMTAFF
TGTGCCAGCAGTGAAGGTCGGTCCCAGGGGATGACAGCTTTCTTT
>TRBJ2-2|TRBV11-1|NA
CASSSSGTLRPGELFF
TGTGCCAGCAGCTCTTCAGGGACTCTTCGGCCCGGGGAGCTGTTTTTT
>TRBJ2-7|TRBV7-3|NA
CASSWGGDSYEQYF
TGTGCCAGCAGCTGGGGCGGGGATTCCTACGAGCAGTACTTC